The rows below give T cell receptor beta chains drawn from one sample of a study of blood T cell repertoires in COVID-19. Some clones are missing from TCRdb's copy, which holds only in-frame ones; the method was immunoSEQ multiplex PCR. The sample consists of fewer than 150,000 clones, about 85% of them appearing once. The sample taken for sequencing was peripheral blood. These TCRs come from a middle-aged man with acute or convalescent COVID-19. The CDR3 runs from the conserved cysteine through the conserved F or W. A D gene is named only where the DNA matches it firmly. A row's size may be missing; if present it is once, few, many or a size class.

CASSLDRGGNSPLHF TGCGCCAGCAGCTTGGACAGGGGCGGGAATTCACCCCTCCACTTT 15 TRBJ1-6 TRBD1 TRBV5-1 NA
CASSHTPGQPFDTEAFF TGTGCCAGCAGCCATACCCCGGGACAGCCGTTTGACACTGAAGCTTTCTTT 17 TRBJ1-1 TRBD1 TRBV7-6 few
CASSINPPPGTGELFF TGTGCCAGTAGTATCAACCCACCCCCCGGGACCGGGGAGCTGTTTTTT 16 TRBJ2-2 NA TRBV19 few
CASSSTGGEAFF TGTGCCAGCAGTTCTACTGGCGGCGAAGCTTTCTTT 12 TRBJ1-1 NA TRBV6-5 NA
CASTLDRGNEKLFF TGTGCCAGTACCCTCGACAGGGGGAATGAAAAACTGTTTTTT 14 TRBJ1-4 TRBD1 TRBV19 NA
CASSQTGGNEQFF TGCGCCAGCAGCCAAACAGGGGGCAATGAGCAGTTCTTC 13 TRBJ2-1 TRBD1 TRBV5-1 NA
CASSRPTGSTNEKLFF TGTGCCAGCAGCCGACCGACAGGGTCAACTAATGAAAAACTGTTTTTT 16 TRBJ1-4 TRBD1 TRBV14 few
CATSNRAGANVLTF TGTGCCACCAGCAACAGGGCTGGGGCCAACGTCCTGACTTTC 14 TRBJ2-6 NA TRBV24-1 few
CATSDPAGSGNTIYF TGTGCCACCAGTGATCCCGCAGGCTCTGGAAACACCATATATTTT 15 TRBJ1-3 NA TRBV24-1 NA
CASSSYQSSYNEQFF TGTGCCAGCAGCTCCTATCAAAGCTCCTACAATGAGCAGTTCTTC 15 TRBJ2-1 NA TRBV7-3 NA
CASSSVSGGTQAYEQYF TGCGCCAGCAGCTCGGTTAGCGGGGGGACTCAAGCTTACGAGCAGTACTTC 17 TRBJ2-7 TRBD2 TRBV5-1 NA
CASSERYEAFF TGTGCCAGCAGTGAACGGTATGAAGCTTTCTTT 11 TRBJ1-1 NA TRBV12-3/TRBV12-4 NA
CASSIGEGTYEQYF TGTGCCAGTAGTATAGGAGAGGGAACCTACGAGCAGTACTTC 14 TRBJ2-7 NA TRBV19 NA
CATKGDNEQFF TGTGCCACAAAGGGGGACAATGAGCAGTTCTTC 11 TRBJ2-1 NA TRBV10-3 NA
CASSLSTGRQPQHF TGTGCCAGCAGCTTGTCGACAGGGAGGCAGCCCCAGCATTTT 14 TRBJ1-5 TRBD1 TRBV5-6 NA
CASRRGTDTQYF TGTGCCAGCAGGCGGGGCACAGATACGCAGTATTTT 12 TRBJ2-3 NA TRBV7-9 NA
CASSEALRGSNQPQHF TGTGCCAGCAGTGAGGCGCTAAGGGGGAGCAATCAGCCCCAGCATTTT 16 TRBJ1-5 NA TRBV28 NA
CASSPVQQANTEAFF TGTGCCAGCTCACCAGTTCAACAGGCGAACACTGAAGCTTTCTTT 15 TRBJ1-1 NA TRBV18 NA
CASSQRHESPYGYTF TGCGCCAGCAGCCAACGACACGAAAGCCCCTATGGCTACACCTTC 15 TRBJ1-2 NA TRBV4-1 NA
CASSSGLAGGGEQFF TGTGCCAGCAGCTCGGGACTAGCGGGGGGTGGTGAGCAGTTCTTC 15 TRBJ2-1 TRBD2 TRBV7-8 NA
CASSLGQGGTEAFF TGTGCCAGCAGCCTGGGACAGGGGGGGACTGAAGCTTTCTTT 14 TRBJ1-1 TRBD1 TRBV3-1/TRBV3-2 NA
CASSMGVTGGQPQHF TGTGCCAGTAGTATGGGGGTCACAGGGGGCCAGCCCCAGCATTTT 15 TRBJ1-5 TRBD1 TRBV19 NA
CASSIGGHPSNEKLFF TGTGCCAGTAGTATAGGCGGGCATCCCTCGAATGAAAAACTGTTTTTT 16 TRBJ1-4 NA TRBV19 few
CATSEGTFGGENYGYTF TGTGCCACCAGTGAAGGGACATTTGGGGGGGAGAACTATGGCTACACCTTC 17 TRBJ1-2 NA TRBV24-1 once
CAIRPGQGNTEAFF TGTGCCATCAGGCCGGGACAGGGGAACACTGAAGCTTTCTTT 14 TRBJ1-1 TRBD1 TRBV10-3 NA
CASTRTASGGVTQYF TGCGCCAGCACCCGGACCGCTAGCGGGGGGGTGACCCAGTACTTC 15 TRBJ2-5 TRBD2 TRBV5-1 NA
CAADPGGENTEAFF TGTGCCGCCGATCCAGGGGGCGAGAACACTGAAGCTTTCTTT 14 TRBJ1-1 TRBD1 TRBV6-4 NA
CASSSGGQQPQHF TGTGCCAGCAGCTCAGGAGGACAGCAGCCCCAGCATTTT 13 TRBJ1-5 NA TRBV7-6 NA
CAWGRGNTEAFF TGTGCCTGGGGACGGGGGAACACTGAAGCTTTCTTT 12 TRBJ1-1 NA TRBV30 NA
CASNPRTGPNSPLHF TGTGCCAGCAATCCAAGGACAGGACCTAATTCACCCCTCCACTTT 15 TRBJ1-6 TRBD1 TRBV28 NA
CASRWGQGVDIEAFF TGTGCCAGTAGATGGGGACAGGGCGTAGATATTGAAGCTTTCTTT 15 TRBJ1-1 TRBD1 TRBV19 once
CASQGARDNSPLHF TGTGCCTCACAGGGGGCAAGAGATAATTCACCCCTCCACTTT 14 TRBJ1-6 TRBD1 TRBV10-3 NA
CASSYRDRGNNQPQHF TGTGCCAGCAGTTACCGGGACAGGGGGAACAATCAGCCCCAGCATTTT 16 TRBJ1-5 TRBD1 TRBV6-5 NA
CASSALLGDRGTDTQYF TGTGCCAGCAGCGCCTTGCTTGGGGACAGGGGCACAGATACGCAGTATTTT 17 TRBJ2-3 TRBD1 TRBV9 NA
CASRPGTGGRYGYTF TGCGCCAGCAGACCCGGGACAGGGGGCCGCTATGGCTACACCTTC 15 TRBJ1-2 TRBD1 TRBV5-1 NA
CASSSGADTQYF TGTGCCAGCAGCTCCGGGGCAGATACGCAGTATTTT 12 TRBJ2-3 NA TRBV3-1/TRBV3-2 NA
CASSLRQANEKLFF TGTGCCAGCAGCTTACGACAGGCCAATGAAAAACTGTTTTTT 14 TRBJ1-4 NA TRBV7-3 NA
CASSLDRGNGNTIYF TGCGCCAGCAGCTTAGACAGGGGGAACGGAAACACCATATATTTT 15 TRBJ1-3 TRBD1 TRBV5-1 few
CASSPPLQGAGVKAFF TGTGCCAGCAGCCCCCCGCTGCAGGGGGCAGGAGTAAAAGCTTTCTTT 16 TRBJ1-1 TRBD1 TRBV4-2 many
CASIGEYNEQFF TGTGCCAGCATCGGGGAATACAATGAGCAGTTCTTC 12 TRBJ2-1 NA TRBV2 NA
CASSVETNGPGSSPLHF TGTGCCAGCAGCGTAGAAACCAACGGTCCAGGTTCTTCACCCCTCCACTTT 17 TRBJ1-6 NA TRBV9 NA
CASRPEDGNTIYF TGTGCCAGTAGGCCGGAGGACGGAAACACCATATATTTT 13 TRBJ1-3 NA TRBV19 NA
CASSQDPPGTGAYEQYF TGCGCCAGCAGTCAAGATCCTCCTGGGACAGGAGCCTACGAGCAGTACTTC 17 TRBJ2-7 TRBD1 TRBV23-1 NA
CAWSVQDGGAFF TGTGCCTGGAGTGTCCAGGATGGAGGAGCTTTCTTT 12 TRBJ1-1 NA TRBV30 NA
CASSVASGAGNTIYF TGTGCCAGCAGCGTAGCCTCAGGGGCTGGAAACACCATATATTTT 15 TRBJ1-3 NA TRBV9 NA
CASSLRGGGTEAFF TGTGCCAGCAGTTTACGGGGAGGAGGCACTGAAGCTTTCTTT 14 TRBJ1-1 NA TRBV28 NA
CASSLTGASGNTIYF TGTGCCAGCAGCTTAACAGGGGCCTCTGGAAACACCATATATTTT 15 TRBJ1-3 TRBD1 TRBV7-6 once
CASSSKGGGASGYTF TGTGCCAGCTCATCAAAAGGAGGAGGGGCTTCTGGCTACACCTTC 15 TRBJ1-2 NA TRBV18 NA
CASSIEDRVAGELFF TGTGCCAGTAGTATCGAGGACAGGGTAGCCGGGGAGCTGTTTTTT 15 TRBJ2-2 TRBD1 TRBV19 NA
CASSARQGTDTQYF TGTGCCAGCAGCGCCAGACAGGGAACAGATACGCAGTATTTT 14 TRBJ2-3 TRBD1 TRBV11-2 NA
CASSQLPSGSYGYTF TGCGCCAGCAGCCAGCTCCCGAGTGGGAGCTATGGCTACACCTTC 15 TRBJ1-2 NA TRBV4-1 NA
CASSPNRSGYTF TGTGCCAGCAGCCCCAACAGGTCCGGCTACACCTTC 12 TRBJ1-2 NA TRBV7-2 once
CASSLKFGDTEAFF TGTGCCAGCAGTTTAAAATTCGGGGACACTGAAGCTTTCTTT 14 TRBJ1-1 NA TRBV28 NA
CASSVAEAGNTIYF TGTGCCAGCAGCGTGGCTGAGGCTGGAAACACCATATATTTT 14 TRBJ1-3 NA TRBV21-1 once
CATGRKQGLSEKLFF TGTGCCACCGGGCGAAAACAGGGGTTAAGTGAAAAACTGTTTTTT 15 TRBJ1-4 TRBD1 TRBV15 NA
CASSDGPAGREQYF TGTGCCAGCAGCGATGGTCCGGCAGGGCGGGAGCAGTACTTC 14 TRBJ2-7 NA TRBV9 once